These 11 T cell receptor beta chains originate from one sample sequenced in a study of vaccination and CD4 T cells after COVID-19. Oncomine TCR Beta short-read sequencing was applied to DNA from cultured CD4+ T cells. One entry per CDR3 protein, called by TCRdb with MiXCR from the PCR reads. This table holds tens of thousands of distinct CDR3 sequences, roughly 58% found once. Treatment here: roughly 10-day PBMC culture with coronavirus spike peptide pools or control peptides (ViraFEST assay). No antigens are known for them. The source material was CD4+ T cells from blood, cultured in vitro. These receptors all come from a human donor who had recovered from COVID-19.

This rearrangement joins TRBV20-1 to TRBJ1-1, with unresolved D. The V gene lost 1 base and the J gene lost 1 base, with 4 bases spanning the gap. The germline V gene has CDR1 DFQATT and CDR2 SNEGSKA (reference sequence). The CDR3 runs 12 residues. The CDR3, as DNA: TGCAGTGCTAGAGTCGGGAACACTGAAGCTTTCTTT. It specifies CSARVGNTEAFF.

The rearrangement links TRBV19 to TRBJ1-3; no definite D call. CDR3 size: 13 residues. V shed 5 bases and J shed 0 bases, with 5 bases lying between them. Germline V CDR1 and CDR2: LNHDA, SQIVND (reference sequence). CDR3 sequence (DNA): TGTGCCAGTAGTGTTAACTCTGGAAACACCATATATTTT. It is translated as CASSVNSGNTIYF. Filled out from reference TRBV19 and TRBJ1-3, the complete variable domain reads DGGITQSPKYLFRKEGQNVTLSCEQNLNHDAMYWYRQDPGQGLRLIYYSQIVNDFQKGDIAEGYSVSREKKESFPLTVTSAQKNPTAFYLCASSVNSGNTIYFGEGSWLTVV.

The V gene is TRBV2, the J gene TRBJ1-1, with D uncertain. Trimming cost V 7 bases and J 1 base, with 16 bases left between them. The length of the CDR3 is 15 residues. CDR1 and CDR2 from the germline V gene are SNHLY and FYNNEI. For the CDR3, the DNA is TGTGCCAGCACTCCGGGGAGGGCAGGGAACACTGAAGCTTTCTTT. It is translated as CASTPGRAGNTEAFF. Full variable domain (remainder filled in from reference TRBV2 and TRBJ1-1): EPEVTQTPSHQVTQMGQEVILRCVPISNHLYFYWYRQILGQKVEFLVSFYNNEISEKSEIFDDQFSVERPDGSNFTLKIRSTKLEDSAMYFCASTPGRAGNTEAFFGQGTRLTVV.

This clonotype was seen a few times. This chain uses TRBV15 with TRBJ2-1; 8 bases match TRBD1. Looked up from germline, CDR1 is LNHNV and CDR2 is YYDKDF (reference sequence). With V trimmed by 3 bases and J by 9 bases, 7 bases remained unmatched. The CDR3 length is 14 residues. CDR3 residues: CATSRGTGEGEQFF. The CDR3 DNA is TGTGCCACCAGCAGGGGGACAGGAGAGGGTGAGCAGTTCTTC.

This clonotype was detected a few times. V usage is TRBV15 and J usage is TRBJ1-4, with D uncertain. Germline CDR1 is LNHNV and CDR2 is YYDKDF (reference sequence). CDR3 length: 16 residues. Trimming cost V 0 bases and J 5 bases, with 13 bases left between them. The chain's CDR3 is CATSREIPGGNEKLFF. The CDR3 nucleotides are TGTGCCACCAGCAGAGAAATTCCGGGAGGGAATGAAAAACTGTTTTTT. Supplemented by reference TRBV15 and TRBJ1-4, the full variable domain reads DAMVIQNPRYQVTQFGKPVTLSCSQTLNHNVMYWYQQKSSQAPKLLFHYYDKDFNNEADTPDNFQSRRPNTSFCFLDIRSPGLGDTAMYLCATSREIPGGNEKLFFGSGTQLSVL.

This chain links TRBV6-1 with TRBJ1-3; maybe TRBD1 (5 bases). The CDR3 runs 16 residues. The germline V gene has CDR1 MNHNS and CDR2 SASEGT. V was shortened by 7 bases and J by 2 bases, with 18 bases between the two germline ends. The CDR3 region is CASTFTGGTAGNTIYF. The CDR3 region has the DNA TGTGCCAGCACTTTTACCGGGGGGACCGCTGGAAACACCATATATTTT.

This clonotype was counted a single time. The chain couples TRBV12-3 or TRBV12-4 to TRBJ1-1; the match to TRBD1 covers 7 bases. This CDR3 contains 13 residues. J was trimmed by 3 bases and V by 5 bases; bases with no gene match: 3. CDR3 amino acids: CASSVQGDTEAFF. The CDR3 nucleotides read TGTGCCAGCAGTGTCCAGGGGGACACTGAAGCTTTCTTT.

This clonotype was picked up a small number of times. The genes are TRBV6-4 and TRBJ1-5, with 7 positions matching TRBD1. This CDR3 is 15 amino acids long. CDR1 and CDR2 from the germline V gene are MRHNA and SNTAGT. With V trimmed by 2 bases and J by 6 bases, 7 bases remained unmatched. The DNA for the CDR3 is TGTGCCAGCAGTGACAGGGGGCGCGTAGGTCAGCCCCAGCATTTT. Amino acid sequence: CASSDRGRVGQPQHF.

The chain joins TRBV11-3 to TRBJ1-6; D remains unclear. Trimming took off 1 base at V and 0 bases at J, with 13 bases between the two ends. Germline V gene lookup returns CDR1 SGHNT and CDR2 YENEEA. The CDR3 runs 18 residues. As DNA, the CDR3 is TGTGCCAGCAGCTTAGGGGCCAGGTGGGGCTCCTATAATTCACCCCTCCACTTT. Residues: CASSLGARWGSYNSPLHF.

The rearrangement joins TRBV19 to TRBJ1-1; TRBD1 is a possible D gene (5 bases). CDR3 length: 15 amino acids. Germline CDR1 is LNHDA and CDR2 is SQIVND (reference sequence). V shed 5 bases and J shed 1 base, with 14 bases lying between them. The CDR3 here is CASSSWDLGNTEAFF. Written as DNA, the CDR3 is TGTGCCAGTAGTTCGTGGGACCTCGGGAACACTGAAGCTTTCTTT.

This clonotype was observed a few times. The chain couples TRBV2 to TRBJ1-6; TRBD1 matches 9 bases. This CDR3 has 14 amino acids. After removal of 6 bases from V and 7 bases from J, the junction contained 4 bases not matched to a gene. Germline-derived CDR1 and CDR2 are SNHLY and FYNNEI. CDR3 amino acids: CASSPGTGNSPLHF. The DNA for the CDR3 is TGTGCCAGCAGCCCCGGGACAGGGAATTCACCCCTCCACTTT.